This T cell receptor beta chain derives from a study of shared clonotypes between healthy human individuals. Notes on the study in general: Apart from blood, nothing was sampled; tissue repertoires likely differ. Naive subsets typically showed greater estimated richness than memory subsets.

The CDR3 is made up of 15 amino acids. The V gene's germline CDR1 is LNHDA and CDR2 SQIVND (reference sequence). V lost 4 bases and J lost 1, with 13 bases in between. Terminally differentiated effector memory CD45RA+ cells were excluded by CCR7 positive selection of CD45RO-negative cells. Assay execution proceeded at the deep level. Template for every sorted-subset replicate PCR totaled about 0.2 ug DNA, roughly 30,000 T cell genomes. The data were produced by immunoSEQ multiplex PCR, yet TCRdb's version contains in-frame clones alone and is incomplete. The sample yields about 2.1 million clones, approximately 92% seen once. Details on this clone: Its antigen remains unidentified.

Material for sequencing was naive CD8+ T cells from PBMCs. The genes are TRBV19 and TRBJ1-1, with D perhaps TRBD1 (6 bases). This clonotype was obtained from a man aged 18 to 29 in good health. Some clones in this sample may be carry-over from other donors' samples. CDR3 region: CASSSILGANTEAFF. In nucleotides, the CDR3 is TGTGCCAGTAGTAGTATACTGGGGGCGAACACTGAAGCTTTCTTT. The full variable domain, its missing parts supplied by reference TRBV19 and TRBJ1-1, is DGGITQSPKYLFRKEGQNVTLSCEQNLNHDAMYWYRQDPGQGLRLIYYSQIVNDFQKGDIAEGYSVSREKKESFPLTVTSAQKNPTAFYLCASSSILGANTEAFFGQGTRLTVV.